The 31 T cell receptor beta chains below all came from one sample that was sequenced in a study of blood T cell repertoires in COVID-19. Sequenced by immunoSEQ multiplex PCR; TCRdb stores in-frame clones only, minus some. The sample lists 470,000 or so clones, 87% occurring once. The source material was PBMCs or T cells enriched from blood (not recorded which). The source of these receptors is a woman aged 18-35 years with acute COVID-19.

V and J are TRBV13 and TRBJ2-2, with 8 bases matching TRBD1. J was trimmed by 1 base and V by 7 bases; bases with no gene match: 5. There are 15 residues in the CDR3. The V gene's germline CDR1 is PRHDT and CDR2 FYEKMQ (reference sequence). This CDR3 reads CASTGQGRNTGELFF. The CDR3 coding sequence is TGTGCCAGCACTGGACAGGGCAGGAACACCGGGGAGCTGTTTTTT.

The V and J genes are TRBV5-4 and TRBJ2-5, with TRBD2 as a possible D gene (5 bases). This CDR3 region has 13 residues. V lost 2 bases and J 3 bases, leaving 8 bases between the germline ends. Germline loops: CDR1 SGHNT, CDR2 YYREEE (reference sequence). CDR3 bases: TGTGCCAGCAGCTTCTACGGGGAAGAGACCCAGTACTTC. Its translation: CASSFYGEETQYF.

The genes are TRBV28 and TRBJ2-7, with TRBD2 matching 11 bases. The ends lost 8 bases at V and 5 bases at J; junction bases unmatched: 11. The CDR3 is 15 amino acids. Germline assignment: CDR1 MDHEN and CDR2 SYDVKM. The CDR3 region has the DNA TGTGCCAGCGGATTTGTAGCGGGAGGGCGGAACGAGCAGTACTTC. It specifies CASGFVAGGRNEQYF.

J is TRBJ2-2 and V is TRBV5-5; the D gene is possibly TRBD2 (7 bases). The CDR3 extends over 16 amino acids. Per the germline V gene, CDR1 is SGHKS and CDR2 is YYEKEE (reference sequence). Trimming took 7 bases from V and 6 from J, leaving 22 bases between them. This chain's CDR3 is CASRPPGLQGPGELFF. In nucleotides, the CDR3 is TGTGCCAGCCGTCCACCGGGACTACAGGGCCCCGGGGAGCTGTTTTTT.

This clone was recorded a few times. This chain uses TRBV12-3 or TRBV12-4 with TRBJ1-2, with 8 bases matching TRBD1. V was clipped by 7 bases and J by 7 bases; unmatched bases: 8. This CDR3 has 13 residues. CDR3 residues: CASTRDRKSGYTF. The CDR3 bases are TGTGCCAGCACCAGGGACAGGAAGTCTGGCTACACCTTC.

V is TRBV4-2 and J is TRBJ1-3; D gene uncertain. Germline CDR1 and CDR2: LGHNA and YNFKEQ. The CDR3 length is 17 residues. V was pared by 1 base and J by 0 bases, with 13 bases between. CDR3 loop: CASSQVLTDYSGNTIYF. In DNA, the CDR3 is TGTGCCAGCAGCCAAGTTTTAACGGACTACTCTGGAAACACCATATATTTT.

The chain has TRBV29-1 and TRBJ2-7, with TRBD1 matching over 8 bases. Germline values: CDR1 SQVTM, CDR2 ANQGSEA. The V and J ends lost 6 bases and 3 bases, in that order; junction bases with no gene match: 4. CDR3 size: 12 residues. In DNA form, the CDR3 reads TGCAGCGTCGGACAGGGATTCTACGAGCAGTACTTC. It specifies CSVGQGFYEQYF.

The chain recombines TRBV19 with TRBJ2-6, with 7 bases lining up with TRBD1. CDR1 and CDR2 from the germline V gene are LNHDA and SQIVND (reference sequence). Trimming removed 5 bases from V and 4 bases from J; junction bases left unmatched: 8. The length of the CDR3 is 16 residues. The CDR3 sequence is CASSVDRVKGANVLTF. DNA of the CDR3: TGTGCCAGTAGTGTCGACAGGGTCAAAGGGGCCAACGTCCTGACTTTC.

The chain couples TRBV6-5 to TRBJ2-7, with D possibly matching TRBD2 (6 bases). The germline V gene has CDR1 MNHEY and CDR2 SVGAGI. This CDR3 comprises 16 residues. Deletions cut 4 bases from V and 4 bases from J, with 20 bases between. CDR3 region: CASSLSGTSLGYEQYF. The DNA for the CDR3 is TGTGCCAGCAGTTTATCCGGGACTTCCTTAGGGTACGAGCAGTACTTC.

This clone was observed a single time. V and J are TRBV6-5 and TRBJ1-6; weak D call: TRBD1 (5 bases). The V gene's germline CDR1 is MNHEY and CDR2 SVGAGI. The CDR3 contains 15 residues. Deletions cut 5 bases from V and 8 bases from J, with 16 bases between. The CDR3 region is CASSTLGSGDSPLHF. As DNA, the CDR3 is TGTGCCAGCAGTACCCTGGGTTCGGGGGATTCACCCCTCCACTTT.

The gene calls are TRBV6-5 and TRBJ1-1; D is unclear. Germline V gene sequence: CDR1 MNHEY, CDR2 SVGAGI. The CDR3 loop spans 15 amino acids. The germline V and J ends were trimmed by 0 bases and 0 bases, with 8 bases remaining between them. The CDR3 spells CASSYSPGLNTEAFF. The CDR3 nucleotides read TGTGCCAGCAGTTACTCCCCAGGTCTGAACACTGAAGCTTTCTTT.

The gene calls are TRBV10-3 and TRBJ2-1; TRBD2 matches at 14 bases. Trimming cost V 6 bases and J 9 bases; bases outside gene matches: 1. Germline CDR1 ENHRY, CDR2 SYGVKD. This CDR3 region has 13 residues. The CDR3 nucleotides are TGTGCCATCAGGGGACTAGCGGGAGTTGAGCAGTTCTTC. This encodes CAIRGLAGVEQFF.

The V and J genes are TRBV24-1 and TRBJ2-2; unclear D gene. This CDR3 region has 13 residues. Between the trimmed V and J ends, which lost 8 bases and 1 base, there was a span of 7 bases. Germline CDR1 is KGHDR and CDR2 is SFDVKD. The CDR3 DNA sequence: TGTGCCACCACAGATCGGAACACCGGGGAGCTGTTTTTT. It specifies CATTDRNTGELFF.

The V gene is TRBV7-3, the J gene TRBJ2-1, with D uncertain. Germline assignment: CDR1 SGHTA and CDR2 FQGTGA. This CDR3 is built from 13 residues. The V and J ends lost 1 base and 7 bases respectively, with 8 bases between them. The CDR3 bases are TGTGCCAGCAGCTTAAGCCTAGAAAATGAGCAGTTCTTC. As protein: CASSLSLENEQFF. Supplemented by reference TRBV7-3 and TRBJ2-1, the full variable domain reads GAGVSQTPSNKVTEKGKYVELRCDPISGHTALYWYRQSLGQGPEFLIYFQGTGAADDSGLPNDRFFAVRPEGSVSTLKIQRTERGDSAVYLCASSLSLENEQFFGPGTRLTVL.

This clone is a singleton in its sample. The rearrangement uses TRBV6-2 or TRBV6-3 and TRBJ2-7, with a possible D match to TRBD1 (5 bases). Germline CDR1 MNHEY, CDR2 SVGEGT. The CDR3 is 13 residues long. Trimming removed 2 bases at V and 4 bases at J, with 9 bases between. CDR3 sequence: CASSYQGWYEQYF. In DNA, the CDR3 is TGTGCCAGCAGTTACCAGGGTTGGTACGAGCAGTACTTC.

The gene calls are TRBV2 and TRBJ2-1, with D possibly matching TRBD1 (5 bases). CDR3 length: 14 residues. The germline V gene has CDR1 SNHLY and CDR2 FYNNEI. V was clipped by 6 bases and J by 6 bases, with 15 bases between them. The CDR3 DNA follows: TGTGCCAGCAGGGTAGGGCAGGGTGTCAATGAGCAGTTCTTC. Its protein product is CASRVGQGVNEQFF.

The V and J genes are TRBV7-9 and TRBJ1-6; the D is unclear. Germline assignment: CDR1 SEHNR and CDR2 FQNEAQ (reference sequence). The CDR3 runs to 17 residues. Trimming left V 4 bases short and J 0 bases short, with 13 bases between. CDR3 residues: CASSSTELSSYNSPLHF. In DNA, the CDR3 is TGTGCCAGCAGCTCTACCGAATTGAGCTCCTATAATTCACCCCTCCACTTT.

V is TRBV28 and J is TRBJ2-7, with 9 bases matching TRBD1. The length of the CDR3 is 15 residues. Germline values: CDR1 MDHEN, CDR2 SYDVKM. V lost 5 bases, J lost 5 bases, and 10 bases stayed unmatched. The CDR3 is CASSRRGQGGHEQYF. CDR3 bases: TGTGCCAGCAGTCGCAGGGGACAGGGAGGACACGAGCAGTACTTC.

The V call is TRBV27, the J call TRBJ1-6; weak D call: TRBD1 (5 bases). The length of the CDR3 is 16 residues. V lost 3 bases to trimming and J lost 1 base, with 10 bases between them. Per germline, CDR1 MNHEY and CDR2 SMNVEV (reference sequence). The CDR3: CASSFGGGSYNSPLHF. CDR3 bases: TGTGCCAGCAGTTTCGGGGGAGGTTCCTATAATTCACCCCTCCACTTT.

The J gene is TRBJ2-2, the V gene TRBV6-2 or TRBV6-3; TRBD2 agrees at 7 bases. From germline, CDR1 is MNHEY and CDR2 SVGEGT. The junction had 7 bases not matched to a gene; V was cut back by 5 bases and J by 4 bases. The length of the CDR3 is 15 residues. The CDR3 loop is CASSPAGGGTGELFF. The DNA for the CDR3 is TGTGCCAGCAGTCCAGCCGGCGGGGGCACCGGGGAGCTGTTTTTT.

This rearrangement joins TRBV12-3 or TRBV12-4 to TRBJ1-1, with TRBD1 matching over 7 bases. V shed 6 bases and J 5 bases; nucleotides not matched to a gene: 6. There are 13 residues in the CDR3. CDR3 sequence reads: CASRRTGETEAFF. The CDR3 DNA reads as TGTGCCAGCAGAAGAACAGGGGAAACTGAAGCTTTCTTT.

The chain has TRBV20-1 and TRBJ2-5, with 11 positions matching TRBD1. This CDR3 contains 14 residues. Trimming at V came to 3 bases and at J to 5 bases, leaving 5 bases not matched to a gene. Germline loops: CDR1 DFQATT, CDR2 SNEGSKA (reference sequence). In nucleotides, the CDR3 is TGCAGTGCTAGTCCCGGGACAGGGGGTGAGACCCAGTACTTC. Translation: CSASPGTGGETQYF.

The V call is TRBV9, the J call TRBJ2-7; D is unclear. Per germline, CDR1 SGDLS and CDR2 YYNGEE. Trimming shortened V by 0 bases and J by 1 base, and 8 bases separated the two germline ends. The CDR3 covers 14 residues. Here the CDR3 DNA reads TGTGCCAGCAGCGTAGGAACAGATTCCTACGAGCAGTACTTC. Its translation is CASSVGTDSYEQYF.

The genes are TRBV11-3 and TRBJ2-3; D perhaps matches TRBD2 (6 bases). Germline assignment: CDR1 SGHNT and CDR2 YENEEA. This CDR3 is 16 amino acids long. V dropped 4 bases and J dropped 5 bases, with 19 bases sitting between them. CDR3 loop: CASSSPGLTSGDTQYF. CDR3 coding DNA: TGTGCCAGCAGCTCCCCGGGACTGACCTCCGGAGATACGCAGTATTTT.

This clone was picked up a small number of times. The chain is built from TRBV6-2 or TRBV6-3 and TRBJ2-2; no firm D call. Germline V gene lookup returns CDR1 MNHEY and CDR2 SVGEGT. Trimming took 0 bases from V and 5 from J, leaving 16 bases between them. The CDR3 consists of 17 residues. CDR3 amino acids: CASSYSYSGEITGELFF. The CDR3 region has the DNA TGTGCCAGCAGTTACTCGTATTCAGGTGAAATAACCGGGGAGCTGTTTTTT.

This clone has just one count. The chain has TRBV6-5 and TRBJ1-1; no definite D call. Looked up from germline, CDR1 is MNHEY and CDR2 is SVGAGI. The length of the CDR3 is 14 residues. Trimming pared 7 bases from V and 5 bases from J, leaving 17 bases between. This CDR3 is CASTPAGLGTEAFF. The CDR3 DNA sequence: TGTGCCAGCACCCCAGCGGGGTTGGGAACTGAAGCTTTCTTT.

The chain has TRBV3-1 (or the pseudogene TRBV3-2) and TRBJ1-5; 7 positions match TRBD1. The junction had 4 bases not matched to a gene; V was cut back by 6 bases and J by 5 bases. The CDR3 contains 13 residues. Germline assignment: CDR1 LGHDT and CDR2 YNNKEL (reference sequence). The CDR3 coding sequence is TGTGCCAGCAGTCAGGGGGGCGATCAGCCCCAGCATTTT. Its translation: CASSQGGDQPQHF.

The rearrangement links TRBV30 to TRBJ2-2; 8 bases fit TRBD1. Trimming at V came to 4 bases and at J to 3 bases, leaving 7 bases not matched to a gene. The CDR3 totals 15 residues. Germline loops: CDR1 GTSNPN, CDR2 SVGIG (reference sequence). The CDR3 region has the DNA TGTGCCTGGATTTTGACAGGGGAGCACACCGGGGAGCTGTTTTTT. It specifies CAWILTGEHTGELFF.

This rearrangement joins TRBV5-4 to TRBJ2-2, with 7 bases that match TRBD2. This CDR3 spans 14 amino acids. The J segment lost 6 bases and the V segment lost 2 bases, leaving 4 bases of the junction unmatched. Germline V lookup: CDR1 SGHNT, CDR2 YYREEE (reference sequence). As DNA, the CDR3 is TGTGCCAGCAGCTTCGCGGGAGAGGCCGGGGAGCTGTTTTTT. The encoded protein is CASSFAGEAGELFF.

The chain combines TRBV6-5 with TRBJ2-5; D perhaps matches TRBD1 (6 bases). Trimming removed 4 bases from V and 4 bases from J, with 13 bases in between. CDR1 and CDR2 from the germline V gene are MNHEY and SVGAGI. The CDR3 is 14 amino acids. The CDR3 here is CASSSPGGRETQYF. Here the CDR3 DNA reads TGTGCCAGCAGTTCCCCTGGGGGCCGAGAGACCCAGTACTTC.

This CDR3 is CASSQGGGEQYF. The DNA of the CDR3 is TGTGCCAGCAGCCAAGGGGGGGGCGAGCAGTACTTC. The chain has TRBV3-1 (or the pseudogene TRBV3-2) and TRBJ2-7, with 7 bases fitting TRBD2. CDR1 is LGHDT and CDR2 is YNNKEL in the germline V gene (reference sequence). The CDR3 is 12 residues long. Trimming cost V 1 base and J 6 bases; bases outside gene matches: 0.